This T cell receptor (beta chain) originates from a study of blood T cells in healthy people across ages. General study points: Underestimates were what the diversity estimates from one million T cells were considered to be. The long-lived group displayed more naive CD4+ cells, plus higher diversity, than the aged donors did.

Primers used in a second PCR of roughly 6 to 11 cycles were a sample-barcoded 5' primer and a J-beta primer mix. Researchers report that a template-switch adaptor with 12 random nucleotides tagged each cDNA molecule. MiXCR was run by TCRdb on the 5' RACE reads, yielding one entry per CDR3 protein. Among around 990,000 distinct CDR3 sequences, roughly two fifths were seen once, and the ten largest hold roughly 14%. As regards this clonotype: Its antigen remains unidentified.

Per sample, no less than 5 micrograms of total RNA were extracted. The sequence came from a man younger than 35 in good health. Sequenced: blood.

In nucleotides, the CDR3 is TGTGCCAGCAGCTTAGTGGGCGGGGGAAAACCTTACAATGAGCAGTTCTTC. This encodes CASSLVGGGKPYNEQFF. This chain links TRBV7-2 with TRBJ2-1; 7 bases align to TRBD2. Trimming cost V 1 base and J 4 bases; bases outside gene matches: 10. Per the germline V gene, CDR1 is SGHTA and CDR2 is FQGNSA. This CDR3 region has 17 residues.